The TCR beta chain described here comes from a study of blood T cell repertoires in COVID-19. Overall study context: COVID-19 samples, acute and convalescent, were from the United States, Italy and Spain.

In the source study's methods: How many nucleated cells were present was estimated from reference gene primer amplification. Generated by immunoSEQ multiplex PCR, the TCRdb table keeps only in-frame clones and is missing some. V, J and clone size are those of that table, while D and trimming were read from the DNA. This table holds about 360,000 clones, 86% found once. The Seattle patients joined while their infection was active and were tracked longitudinally afterward. The trim removed 0 bases at V and 4 bases at J, leaving 6 bases unmatched. Per the germline V gene, CDR1 is MGHDK and CDR2 is SYGVNS. The CDR3 has 15 residues.

Sample: peripheral blood. This sequence was found in a woman aged 55-69 years with COVID-19, enrolled during active disease. This chain joins TRBV25-1 and TRBJ2-7, with 7 bases matching TRBD2. CDR3 in DNA: TGTGCCAGCAGTGAATATGGGGGGGACCCTTACGAGCAGTACTTC. This gives the protein CASSEYGGDPYEQYF.